This passage covers 28 T cell receptor beta chains from one sample sequenced in a study of blood T cells in healthy people across ages. Using a J-beta primer mix together with a sample-barcoded 5' primer, a second PCR was run for about 7 to 12 cycles. TCRdb re-analysed the 5' RACE reads in MiXCR, keeping a single row per CDR3 protein. This repertoire shows about 1.8 million distinct CDR3 sequences, around half found once; its top ten account for roughly 2%. The sequenced sample consisted of blood. The receptors were gathered from a middle-aged woman in good health.

This clonotype was seen at least ten times. The chain employs TRBV27 and TRBJ1-6; no clear D gene. V shed 6 bases and J shed 0 bases, with 6 bases lying between them. CDR1 is MNHEY and CDR2 is SMNVEV in the germline V gene (reference sequence). The CDR3 sequence is 14 residues long. The CDR3 nucleotides are TGTGCCAGCAGCCTGAGCTCCTATAATTCACCCCTCCACTTT. This sequence encodes CASSLSSYNSPLHF.

The rearrangement links TRBV6-6 to TRBJ2-1; TRBD2 is a possible D gene (5 bases). This CDR3 is built from 15 residues. Germline loops: CDR1 MNHNY, CDR2 SVGAGI (reference sequence). V lost 8 bases and J lost 2, with 16 bases in between. CDR3 sequence: CASGLTRGPYNEQFF. CDR3 nucleotide sequence: TGTGCCAGCGGCCTCACTCGAGGGCCCTACAATGAGCAGTTCTTC.

CDR3 sequence reads: CARMGSYEQYF. CDR3 DNA: TGTGCCAGAATGGGCTCTTACGAGCAGTACTTC. The chain combines TRBV6-6 with TRBJ2-7; unclear D gene. Trimming took 9 bases from V and 4 from J, leaving 10 bases between them. The CDR3 spans 11 residues. Germline V gene sequence: CDR1 MNHNY, CDR2 SVGAGI (reference sequence).

This chain joins TRBV12-3 or TRBV12-4 and TRBJ2-3; weak D call: TRBD2 (6 bases). Trimming stripped 2 bases from V and 2 bases from J, with 17 bases between. The length of the CDR3 is 17 residues. The CDR3 region is CASSLNLGGVITDTQYF. The CDR3 DNA is TGTGCCAGCAGTTTAAATCTAGGCGGGGTGATCACAGATACGCAGTATTTT.

This chain connects TRBV9 to TRBJ1-2; 7 bases match TRBD1. V was pared by 8 bases and J by 8 bases, with 9 bases of the junction left unmatched. The CDR3 runs 12 residues. Germline V gene sequence: CDR1 SGDLS, CDR2 YYNGEE. For the CDR3, the DNA is TGTGCCAGTAGTGACAGGGCGGGAGGCTACACCTTC. Its protein is CASSDRAGGYTF.

Only one count was recorded for this clonotype. The chain is built from TRBV6-5 and TRBJ2-5; 10 nucleotides line up with TRBD2. The CDR3 is 16 amino acids. Trimming took 2 bases from V and 11 from J; bases not matched to a gene: 14. Germline assignment: CDR1 MNHEY and CDR2 SVGAGI. Written as DNA, the CDR3 is TGTGCCAGCAGTTACGAGGTAGCGGGGGGTCCTAATGAGCAGTACTTC. This gives the protein CASSYEVAGGPNEQYF.

In its sample, this clonotype was seen once. J is TRBJ1-1 and V is TRBV7-3, with 8 nucleotides matching TRBD1. The germline V gene has CDR1 SGHTA and CDR2 FQGTGA. V shed 1 base and J 0 bases; nucleotides not matched to a gene: 4. The CDR3 is 16 amino acids. The CDR3 sequence: CASSLMAGGLNTEAFF. CDR3 bases: TGTGCCAGCAGCTTAATGGCAGGGGGCTTGAACACTGAAGCTTTCTTT.

The V and J genes are TRBV7-9 and TRBJ1-1; possible D gene TRBD1, 6 bases. The CDR3 has 15 residues. The germline gives CDR1 SEHNR, CDR2 FQNEAQ (reference sequence). V was clipped by 5 bases and J by 1 base, with 14 bases between them. In DNA, the CDR3 is TGTGCCAGCAGCCCTCGGGACACACGGAACACTGAAGCTTTCTTT. Translating gives CASSPRDTRNTEAFF.

This clonotype was detected only a few times. V and J are TRBV4-2 and TRBJ2-5; 10 positions agree with TRBD2. CDR3 size: 16 residues. J lost 2 bases, V lost 6 bases, and 9 bases had no gene match. The germline V gene has CDR1 LGHNA and CDR2 YNFKEQ. The CDR3 loop reads CASSGGPSGGQETQYF. CDR3 bases: TGTGCCAGCAGTGGGGGGCCTAGCGGGGGACAAGAGACCCAGTACTTC.

Remarks on this clonotype: One end of the junction varies from germline; a read error may be responsible. This rearrangement joins TRBV29-1 to TRBJ1-2, with 8 bases identical to TRBD1. In germline, CDR1 is SQVTM, CDR2 ANQGSEA. CDR3 length equals 16 residues. The CDR3 DNA follows: TGCAGCGTCGAAGGTACTGAGCGAGGGACAGGTCATGGCTACACCTTC. Protein product: CSVEGTERGTGHGYTF.

In its sample, this clonotype was seen once. The rearrangement uses TRBV29-1 and TRBJ1-4; D gene unclear. In germline, CDR1 is SQVTM, CDR2 ANQGSEA. The CDR3 sequence is 10 residues long. V lost 3 bases to trimming and J lost 14 bases, with 10 bases between them. CDR3 sequence: CSVDVGELFF. CDR3 bases: TGCAGCGTTGACGTGGGAGAGCTGTTTTTT.

This clonotype has more than one count but fewer than ten. The rearrangement uses TRBV6-5 and TRBJ1-2, with TRBD1 as a possible D gene (5 bases). CDR1 is MNHEY and CDR2 is SVGAGI in the germline V gene. CDR3 length: 15 amino acids. V was cut by 0 bases and J by 6 bases, with 14 bases left in between. The CDR3 protein is CASSYSRWDVDGYTF. CDR3 in DNA: TGTGCCAGCAGTTACTCGAGGTGGGACGTTGATGGCTACACCTTC.

V usage is TRBV28 and J usage is TRBJ2-5; no definite D call. Trimming shortened V by 5 bases and J by 7 bases, and 20 bases separated the two germline ends. CDR3 length: 15 amino acids. Germline CDR1 reads MDHEN; CDR2 reads SYDVKM. CDR3 coding DNA: TGTGCCAGCAGTCCCAGCTTAGGATCTACGGGGACCCAGTACTTC. Protein sequence: CASSPSLGSTGTQYF.

As for this clonotype: This sequence may be a read error, since a much larger clone differs from it by one base. V and J are TRBV7-2 and TRBJ2-5, with 9 bases fitting TRBD2. Germline CDR1 is SGHTA and CDR2 is FQGNSA. V was clipped by 0 bases and J by 11 bases; unmatched bases: 13. This CDR3 comprises 16 residues. The CDR3 DNA sequence: TGTGCCAGCAGCTTAGCGTGGGGCGGGGGGGCCCATGAGCAGTACTTC. Translation gives CASSLAWGGGAHEQYF. The full variable domain, its missing parts supplied by reference TRBV7-2 and TRBJ2-5, is GAGVSQSPSNKVTEKGKDVELRCDPISGHTALYWYRQSLGQGLEFLIYFQGNSAPDKSGLPSDRFSAERTGGSVSTLTIQRTQQEDSAVYLCASSLAWGGGAHEQYFGPGTRLLVL.

This clonotype was found a few times. J is TRBJ2-1 and V is TRBV7-2; the D gene is possibly TRBD1 (6 bases). Germline lookup yields CDR1 SGHTA and CDR2 FQGNSA. The CDR3 length is 15 residues. V lost 5 bases to trimming and J lost 0 bases, with 11 bases between them. CDR3 sequence reads: CASSNRDNSYNEQFF. In nucleotides, the CDR3 is TGTGCCAGCAGCAACCGGGACAACTCCTACAATGAGCAGTTCTTC.

V usage is TRBV20-1 and J usage is TRBJ2-3; 15 bases fit TRBD2. Per the germline V gene, CDR1 is DFQATT and CDR2 is SNEGSKA (reference sequence). CDR3 size: 17 residues. The V segment lost 1 base and the J segment 4 bases; nucleotides outside the gene matches: 6. In DNA form, the CDR3 reads TGCAGTGCTAGAGGTTGGACTAGCGGGGGGGCTGCAGATACGCAGTATTTT. This codes for CSARGWTSGGAADTQYF.

The rearrangement links TRBV4-1 to TRBJ2-3, with 9 bases aligning to TRBD2. The germline CDR1 and CDR2 sequences are MGHRA and YSYEKL. Trimming at V came to 4 bases and at J to 1 base, leaving 9 bases not matched to a gene. The CDR3 loop spans 17 amino acids. The CDR3 protein is CASSPSGGGGGTDTQYF. The CDR3 DNA follows: TGCGCCAGCAGCCCCTCTGGCGGGGGGGGCGGCACAGATACGCAGTATTTT.

V gene TRBV9 combines with J gene TRBJ2-1; D possibly corresponds to TRBD2 (6 bases). Germline V gene lookup returns CDR1 SGDLS and CDR2 YYNGEE. The CDR3 loop spans 14 amino acids. V shed 4 bases and J shed 2 bases, with 10 bases lying between them. The CDR3 protein is CASSIGTAYNEQFF. CDR3 in DNA: TGTGCCAGCAGCATCGGGACTGCCTACAATGAGCAGTTCTTC.

The rearrangement joins TRBV6-5 to TRBJ1-2; TRBD1 aligns across 9 bases. With V trimmed by 3 bases and J by 4 bases, 6 bases remained unmatched. This CDR3 region has 15 residues. The V gene's germline CDR1 is MNHEY and CDR2 SVGAGI. CDR3 nucleotide sequence: TGTGCCAGCAGTTATGTTGGGACAGGGATCTATGGCTACACCTTC. Translated, it gives CASSYVGTGIYGYTF.

This chain links TRBV20-1 with TRBJ1-1; 7 bases match TRBD1. V gave up 5 bases and J gave up 1 base; unmatched junction bases: 10. Germline assignment: CDR1 DFQATT and CDR2 SNEGSKA (reference sequence). The length of the CDR3 is 15 residues. The CDR3 DNA sequence: TGCAGTGCTCACCCTTCGACAGGGCAGAACACTGAAGCTTTCTTT. This encodes CSAHPSTGQNTEAFF.

This clonotype was seen only a few times. The chain recombines TRBV27 with TRBJ2-1, with D possibly matching TRBD1 (6 bases). Germline V gene lookup returns CDR1 MNHEY and CDR2 SMNVEV (reference sequence). This CDR3 is 14 amino acids long. V lost 8 bases to trimming and J lost 8 bases, with 19 bases between them. The CDR3 DNA follows: TGTGCCAGCTGGACATATGACAGGATCGATGAGCAGTTCTTC. Translation: CASWTYDRIDEQFF.

Worth noting for this clonotype: A much larger clone is a single base away; this may be a read error. This chain connects TRBV10-3 to TRBJ2-1; tentative D call: TRBD2 (5 bases). V lost 10 bases to trimming and J lost 13 bases, with 23 bases between them. The CDR3 totals 13 residues. Germline V gene lookup returns CDR1 ENHRY and CDR2 SYGVKD. CDR3 nucleotides: TGTGCCAGCTCCCCCCCGGGGAGAGAGACCCAGTTCTTC. This codes for CASSPPGRETQFF.

The chain employs TRBV10-3 and TRBJ2-1, with D possibly TRBD1 on 6 matching bases. V was trimmed by 2 bases and J by 2 bases, leaving 16 bases between them. CDR3 length: 17 amino acids. Looked up from germline, CDR1 is ENHRY and CDR2 is SYGVKD. In DNA, the CDR3 is TGTGCCATCAGTGAGACTAAGGGGGTTACTACCTACAATGAGCAGTTCTTC. Translation: CAISETKGVTTYNEQFF.

In its sample, this clonotype was seen a few times. The genes are TRBV5-1 and TRBJ2-7; D ambiguous. Trimming cost V 5 bases and J 0 bases, with 9 bases left between them. The CDR3 consists of 13 residues. The germline CDR1 and CDR2 sequences are SGHRS and YFSETQ. For the CDR3, the DNA is TGCGCCAGCAGGGCCAGTCCCTCCTACGAGCAGTACTTC. It encodes CASRASPSYEQYF.

The chain uses TRBV7-2 and TRBJ2-4; D tentatively fits TRBD1 or TRBD2 (5 bases each). This CDR3 spans 14 amino acids. V was shortened by 5 bases and J by 9 bases, with 17 bases between the two germline ends. Per the germline V gene, CDR1 is SGHTA and CDR2 is FQGNSA. The CDR3 loop is CASSTFDGGSIQYF. CDR3 bases: TGTGCCAGCAGCACATTCGATGGGGGAAGCATTCAGTACTTC.

This clonotype was seen only a few times. The rearrangement uses TRBV9 and TRBJ2-1; TRBD2 matches at 7 bases. CDR1 is SGDLS, CDR2 YYNGEE, per germline. J gave up 2 bases and V 4 bases, and 12 bases lay outside the gene matches. The CDR3 extends over 17 amino acids. The chain's CDR3 is CASSPLGGGGAYNEQFF. Written as DNA, the CDR3 is TGTGCCAGCAGCCCCCTTGGGGGGGGTGGAGCCTACAATGAGCAGTTCTTC. The full variable domain, completed using reference TRBV9 and TRBJ2-1, is DSGVTQTPKHLITATGQRVTLRCSPRSGDLSVYWYQQSLDQGLQFLIQYYNGEERAKGNILERFSAQQFPDLHSELNLSSLELGDSALYFCASSPLGGGGAYNEQFFGPGTRLTVL.

This sequence joins TRBV20-1 and TRBJ1-2; D unclear. With 5 bases removed from V and 2 bases from J, the gap between germline ends came to 12 bases. The germline gives CDR1 DFQATT, CDR2 SNEGSKA (reference sequence). The CDR3 runs to 13 residues. CDR3: CSAYHGRNYGYTF. In DNA, the CDR3 is TGCAGTGCTTACCACGGACGGAACTATGGCTACACCTTC.

CDR3 region: CSARDAFSSYEQYF. Here the CDR3 DNA reads TGCAGTGCTAGAGATGCGTTCAGCTCCTACGAGCAGTACTTC. The rearrangement links TRBV20-1 to TRBJ2-7; no definite D call. The length of the CDR3 is 14 residues. Germline CDR1 DFQATT, CDR2 SNEGSKA (reference sequence). V was shortened by 0 bases and J by 0 bases, with 9 bases between the two germline ends.